What follows are 32 T cell receptor beta chains derived from one specimen sequenced in a study of early T cells in non-severe SARS-CoV-2 infection. MiXCR, run by TCRdb on the 5' RACE reads, gives a single entry per CDR3 protein. The sample has some 54,000 distinct CDR3 sequences, under 10% seen once. The sequenced material came from whole blood. The receptors derive from an adult who was a healthcare worker with PCR-confirmed SARS-CoV-2 infection or an uninfected control (not recorded which).

CDR3 bases: TGTGCCATCTCGGCGGGGCCCGGGGGGAATGAGCAGTTCTTC. It translates to CAISAGPGGNEQFF. The gene calls are TRBV10-3 and TRBJ2-1; TRBD2 matches at 7 bases. J lost 7 bases, V lost 8 bases, and 11 bases had no gene match. The CDR3 spans 14 residues. The germline V gene encodes CDR1 ENHRY and CDR2 SYGVKD.

This clonotype occurred many times. This chain links TRBV29-1 with TRBJ2-1, with 10 positions matching TRBD2. Germline CDR1 and CDR2: SQVTM and ANQGSEA. V lost 6 bases, J lost 8 bases, and 13 bases stayed unmatched. The CDR3 is made up of 15 amino acids. The CDR3 spells CSVSGTSEKRYEQFF. The CDR3 DNA is TGCAGCGTCTCAGGGACTAGCGAAAAGCGGTATGAGCAGTTCTTC.

The sample holds a few counts of this clonotype. The rearrangement joins TRBV7-8 to TRBJ2-7; 8 bases match TRBD1. Germline CDR1 SGHVS, CDR2 FQNEAQ. V lost 5 bases to trimming and J lost 0 bases; unmatched junction nucleotides: 6. CDR3 size: 15 residues. The CDR3 nucleotides are TGTGCCAGCAGCGCGAACAGGGGGGCCTCCTACGAGCAGTACTTC. As protein: CASSANRGASYEQYF.

Ten or more counts support this clonotype. This chain joins TRBV6-1 and TRBJ2-7, with 7 bases lining up with TRBD2. Per the germline V gene, CDR1 is MNHNS and CDR2 is SASEGT. The V gene end was trimmed by 4 bases and the J gene end by 3 bases; junction bases not matched to a gene: 0. This CDR3 is built from 12 residues. The CDR3 spells CASSGDYYEQYF. CDR3 DNA sequence: TGTGCCAGCAGTGGGGACTACTACGAGCAGTACTTC.

This clonotype came up many times. The J gene is TRBJ2-7, the V gene TRBV7-8, with no clear D. The CDR3 runs 14 residues. From germline, CDR1 is SGHVS and CDR2 FQNEAQ. V was cut by 0 bases and J by 6 bases, with 12 bases left in between. The CDR3 is CASSLAQGGSEQYF. Here the CDR3 DNA reads TGTGCCAGCAGCTTAGCGCAAGGTGGGTCCGAGCAGTACTTC.

In its sample, this clonotype was seen a few times. The rearrangement links TRBV7-9 to TRBJ1-4; D remains ambiguous. The germline CDR1 and CDR2 sequences are SEHNR and FQNEAQ (reference sequence). V shed 3 bases and J shed 8 bases, with 4 bases lying between them. The CDR3 runs to 11 residues. CDR3 amino acids: CASSLDEKLFF. CDR3 DNA sequence: TGTGCCAGCAGCTTGGACGAAAAACTGTTTTTT.

This clonotype turned up a few times. For the CDR3, the DNA is TGTGCCAGCAGTTTTAATGCGAAGGTCTATGGCTACACCTTC. It translates to CASSFNAKVYGYTF. The V call is TRBV12-3 or TRBV12-4, the J call TRBJ1-2; D remains ambiguous. Deletions cut 3 bases from V and 4 bases from J, with 12 bases between. This CDR3 has 14 residues.

This clonotype was detected ten times or more. The genes are TRBV6-1 and TRBJ2-7, with TRBD2 matching 8 bases. This CDR3 contains 15 residues. From germline, CDR1 is MNHNS and CDR2 SASEGT. The V segment lost 4 bases and the J segment 2 bases; nucleotides outside the gene matches: 7. CDR3 sequence: CASSGTRRGAYEQYF. The CDR3 DNA reads as TGTGCCAGCAGTGGGACTAGGCGGGGGGCCTACGAGCAGTACTTC.

In this sample, this clonotype turned up many times. The chain joins TRBV29-1 to TRBJ2-2, with 9 bases fitting TRBD2. This CDR3 has 15 amino acids. Germline CDR1 SQVTM, CDR2 ANQGSEA. After removal of 4 bases from V and 7 bases from J, the junction contained 10 bases not matched to a gene. The CDR3 coding sequence is TGCAGCGTTGCTCCCCTTAGCGGGAGTAACGGGGAGCTGTTTTTT. This encodes CSVAPLSGSNGELFF.

This clonotype turned up a few times. The chain carries TRBV7-9 and TRBJ2-1; no clear D. The CDR3 length is 13 residues. Trimming cost V 4 bases and J 10 bases, with 14 bases left between them. CDR1 is SEHNR, CDR2 FQNEAQ, per germline (reference sequence). The CDR3 region is CASSSPGPEEQFF. CDR3 DNA: TGTGCCAGCAGCTCGCCTGGGCCTGAGGAGCAGTTCTTC.

This clonotype appeared a few times. The chain is built from TRBV6-5 and TRBJ1-1; D ambiguous. The CDR3 runs 13 residues. Trimming cost V 6 bases and J 0 bases, with 8 bases left between them. CDR1 is MNHEY and CDR2 is SVGAGI in the germline V gene. The CDR3: CASRRILNTEAFF. The CDR3 region has the DNA TGTGCCAGCAGGCGGATTTTGAACACTGAAGCTTTCTTT.

Regarding this clonotype: A read error may be the cause here, since a much bigger clone is one base away. V usage is TRBV7-9 and J usage is TRBJ2-3; D is ambiguous. The germline V gene has CDR1 SEHNR and CDR2 FQNEAQ (reference sequence). The CDR3 runs 18 residues. The V end was cut by 1 base, the J end by 6 bases, with 23 bases between. The CDR3 loop reads CASSLDAISTDRSDTQYF. CDR3 coding DNA: TGTGCCAGCAGCTTAGACGCTATATCGACCGACCGGTCGGATACGCAGTATTTT.

The rearrangement links TRBV5-1 to TRBJ2-4; TRBD1 matches at 7 bases. V shed 2 bases and J 0 bases; nucleotides not matched to a gene: 8. The CDR3 is 17 amino acids. The germline V gene has CDR1 SGHRS and CDR2 YFSETQ. The CDR3 loop is CASSLQYRGQAKNIQYF. CDR3 nucleotide sequence: TGCGCCAGCAGCTTACAGTACAGGGGCCAAGCCAAAAACATTCAGTACTTC.

This clonotype has ten or more counts. V and J are TRBV12-3 or TRBV12-4 and TRBJ1-3; D gene ambiguous. V was trimmed by 3 bases and J by 0 bases, leaving 9 bases between them. CDR3 length: 15 amino acids. CDR3 DNA: TGTGCCAGCAGTTTTGCGGGCGGCTCTGGAAACACCATATATTTT. As protein: CASSFAGGSGNTIYF.

This clonotype came up many times. CDR3 nucleotides: TGCAGTGCTCAGCGGGAGGTGGGGACCCAGTACTTC. This codes for CSAQREVGTQYF. The V and J genes are TRBV20-1 and TRBJ2-5; 9 bases are a match to TRBD2. V was pared by 5 bases and J by 7 bases, with 5 bases of the junction left unmatched. Germline assignment: CDR1 DFQATT and CDR2 SNEGSKA (reference sequence). CDR3 length: 12 amino acids.

CDR3 sequence: CASSFREGGANVLTF. DNA of the CDR3: TGTGCCAGCAGCTTCAGAGAAGGTGGGGCCAACGTCCTGACTTTC. This chain joins TRBV7-2 and TRBJ2-6; D unclear. Germline V lookup: CDR1 SGHTA, CDR2 FQGNSA. With 3 bases removed from V and 3 bases from J, the gap between germline ends came to 9 bases. The CDR3 consists of 15 residues.

The chain carries TRBV6-6 and TRBJ2-7, with 10 bases that match TRBD1. J lost 5 bases, V lost 4 bases, and 8 bases had no gene match. Germline-derived CDR1 and CDR2 are MNHNY and SVGAGI (reference sequence). This CDR3 is 15 amino acids long. This CDR3 reads CASSSRDRGLHEQYF. DNA for the CDR3: TGTGCCAGCAGTTCCCGGGACAGGGGACTTCACGAGCAGTACTTC.

In its sample, this clonotype was seen many times. The CDR3 region has the DNA TGTGCCAGCAGCTCTCTTTTTAGCGGAAAGGAGACCCAGTACTTC. Translation: CASSSLFSGKETQYF. The chain carries TRBV7-9 and TRBJ2-5, with a weak D call TRBD2 (6 bases). Germline lookup yields CDR1 SEHNR and CDR2 FQNEAQ (reference sequence). Between the trimmed V and J ends, which lost 4 bases and 5 bases, there was a span of 17 bases. The CDR3 contains 15 residues. Full variable domain (outside the CDR3, taken from reference TRBV7-9 and TRBJ2-5): DTGVSQNPRHKITKRGQNVTFRCDPISEHNRLYWYRQTLGQGPEFLTYFQNEAQLEKSRLLSDRFSAERPKGSFSTLEIQRTEQGDSAMYLCASSSLFSGKETQYFGPGTRLLVL.

This clonotype was counted a few times. This chain links TRBV18 with TRBJ2-1, with D hard to call. V was clipped by 5 bases and J by 8 bases, with 10 bases between them. The CDR3 consists of 12 residues. Looked up from germline, CDR1 is KGHSH and CDR2 is LQKENI. The CDR3 spells CASSKSLDEQFF. The DNA for the CDR3 is TGTGCCAGCTCAAAGAGTTTGGATGAGCAGTTCTTC. The whole variable domain, filled in from reference TRBV18 and TRBJ2-1, reads NAGVMQNPRHLVRRRGQEARLRCSPMKGHSHVYWYRQLPEEGLKFMVYLQKENIIDESGMPKERFSAEFPKEGPSILRIQQVVRGDSAAYFCASSKSLDEQFFGPGTRLTVL.

The V gene is TRBV20-1, the J gene TRBJ2-7; TRBD1 aligns across 10 bases. Germline CDR1 and CDR2: DFQATT and SNEGSKA (reference sequence). Losses at the gene ends were 2 bases for V and 7 bases for J; bases not matched to a gene: 11. The CDR3 has 15 residues. In DNA, the CDR3 is TGCAGTGCTAGATCAAGGAGGACAGGGGGTTGGGAGCAGTACTTC. This encodes CSARSRRTGGWEQYF.

About this clonotype: Since a much larger clone is just one base distant, this may be a read error. The gene calls are TRBV7-6 and TRBJ2-7; D remains unclear. CDR1 is SGHVS, CDR2 FNYEAQ, per germline. The CDR3 covers 14 residues. V was trimmed by 5 bases and J by 0 bases, leaving 11 bases between them. In DNA, the CDR3 is TGTGCCAGCAGCACGGCCGGTGCCTCCTACGAGCAGTACTTC. This sequence encodes CASSTAGASYEQYF.

At least ten counts were recorded for this clonotype. The genes are TRBV12-3 or TRBV12-4 and TRBJ2-7; 8 bases match TRBD1. J gave up 1 base and V 5 bases, and 7 bases lay outside the gene matches. This CDR3 is 15 amino acids long. CDR3 DNA sequence: TGTGCCAGCAGTCTCGGACAGGGTAGGTCCTACGAGCAGTACTTC. Its translation is CASSLGQGRSYEQYF.

This clonotype has just a few counts. The rearrangement uses TRBV20-1 and TRBJ2-2, with TRBD2 identical over 13 bases. CDR1 and CDR2 from the germline V gene are DFQATT and SNEGSKA (reference sequence). This CDR3 has 17 residues. V lost 5 bases, J lost 3 bases, and 9 bases stayed unmatched. Here the CDR3 DNA reads TGCAGTGCTCCCTCCCCACTAGCGGGAGGGTACACCGGGGAGCTGTTTTTT. Residues: CSAPSPLAGGYTGELFF.

This clonotype was counted at least ten times. The chain recombines TRBV3-1 with TRBJ1-2; 7 positions agree with TRBD1. The CDR3 is made up of 16 amino acids. V lost 3 bases, J lost 4 bases, and 11 bases stayed unmatched. Germline lookup yields CDR1 LGHDT and CDR2 YNNKEL (reference sequence). DNA for the CDR3: TGTGCCAGCAGCCAGCAGGGGGGAGCGATCCTCTATGGCTACACCTTC. Protein sequence: CASSQQGGAILYGYTF.

This clonotype was recorded many times. The V and J genes are TRBV19 and TRBJ2-2; perhaps TRBD1 as D (6 bases). CDR1 is LNHDA and CDR2 is SQIVND in the germline V gene (reference sequence). This CDR3 is built from 16 residues. The germline V and J ends were trimmed by 4 bases and 4 bases, with 16 bases remaining between them. In DNA form, the CDR3 reads TGTGCCAGTAGTACGGCCCGTGACAGGACCACCGGGGAGCTGTTTTTT. It specifies CASSTARDRTTGELFF.

In this sample, this clonotype turned up many times. The V gene is TRBV5-1, the J gene TRBJ2-3; 9 positions match TRBD2. There are 16 residues in the CDR3. Germline V gives CDR1 SGHRS, CDR2 YFSETQ. V was pared by 0 bases and J by 5 bases, with 7 bases of the junction left unmatched. This chain's CDR3 is CASSLVGGRAGDTQYF. For the CDR3, the DNA is TGCGCCAGCAGCTTGGTTGGCGGGAGGGCCGGAGATACGCAGTATTTT.

At least ten counts were recorded for this clonotype. The chain has TRBV5-1 and TRBJ2-1; D unclear. Trimming took 4 bases from V and 4 from J, leaving 6 bases between them. The CDR3 loop spans 12 amino acids. The V gene's germline CDR1 is SGHRS and CDR2 YFSETQ. The DNA of the CDR3 is TGCGCCAGCAGCCGAGGTTACAATGAGCAGTTCTTC. Translated: CASSRGYNEQFF.

This rearrangement joins TRBV3-1 to TRBJ1-2; 9 nucleotides agree with TRBD1. V lost 4 bases to trimming and J lost 2 bases; unmatched junction nucleotides: 2. CDR1 LGHDT and CDR2 YNNKEL come from the germline V gene (reference sequence). This CDR3 has 14 amino acids. The CDR3 bases are TGTGCCAGCAGCCGAGGGACAGGGAACTATGGCTACACCTTC. Translated: CASSRGTGNYGYTF.

The J gene is TRBJ2-2, the V gene TRBV29-1; TRBD2 matches 7 bases. The junction had 7 bases not matched to a gene; V was cut back by 6 bases and J by 0 bases. The length of the CDR3 is 15 residues. Germline loops: CDR1 SQVTM, CDR2 ANQGSEA. Here the CDR3 reads CSVRASGANTGELFF. CDR3 nucleotide sequence: TGCAGCGTCCGGGCTAGCGGAGCGAACACCGGGGAGCTGTTTTTT.

This clonotype was seen a handful of times. The V call is TRBV10-3, the J call TRBJ2-2; D is perhaps TRBD1 (6 bases). V gave up 0 bases and J gave up 1 base, with 12 bases separating them. This CDR3 has 17 residues. Germline V lookup: CDR1 ENHRY, CDR2 SYGVKD. The CDR3, as DNA: TGTGCCATCAGTGAGTCGTGGGGGCCCAGGAACACCGGGGAGCTGTTTTTT. It codes for CAISESWGPRNTGELFF.

This clonotype occurred many times. V gene TRBV29-1 combines with J gene TRBJ2-7; 9 positions match TRBD1. The J segment lost 2 bases and the V segment lost 7 bases, leaving 9 bases of the junction unmatched. This CDR3 region has 14 residues. Germline-derived CDR1 and CDR2 are SQVTM and ANQGSEA. The CDR3 coding sequence is TGCAGCGCTGTGGTGGACAGGGGTACCTACGAGCAGTACTTC. Amino acid sequence: CSAVVDRGTYEQYF.

This clonotype was counted many times. The gene calls are TRBV29-1 and TRBJ2-1; 9 bases match TRBD1. V lost 2 bases and J lost 6; bases outside the gene matches: 5. This CDR3 is 14 amino acids long. From germline, CDR1 is SQVTM and CDR2 ANQGSEA. The CDR3: CSVERLTGGNEQFF. The CDR3 bases are TGCAGCGTTGAACGGCTGACAGGGGGCAATGAGCAGTTCTTC.